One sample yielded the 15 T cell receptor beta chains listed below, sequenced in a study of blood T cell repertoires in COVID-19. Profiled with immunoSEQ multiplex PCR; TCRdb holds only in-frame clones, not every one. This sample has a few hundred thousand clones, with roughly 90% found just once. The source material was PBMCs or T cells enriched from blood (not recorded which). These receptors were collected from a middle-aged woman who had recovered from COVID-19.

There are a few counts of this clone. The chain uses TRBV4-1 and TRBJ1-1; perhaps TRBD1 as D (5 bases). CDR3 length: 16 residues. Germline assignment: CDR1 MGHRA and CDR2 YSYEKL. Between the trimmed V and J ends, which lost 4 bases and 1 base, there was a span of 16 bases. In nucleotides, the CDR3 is TGCGCCAGCAGCCGAGCGTACGGGGGGAGGAACACTGAAGCTTTCTTT. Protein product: CASSRAYGGRNTEAFF.

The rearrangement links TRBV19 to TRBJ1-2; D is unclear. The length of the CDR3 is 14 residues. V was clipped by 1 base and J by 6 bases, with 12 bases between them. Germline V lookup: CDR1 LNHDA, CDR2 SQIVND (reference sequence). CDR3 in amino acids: CASSIVVLRDGYTF. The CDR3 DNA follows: TGTGCCAGTAGTATAGTAGTTTTGAGGGATGGCTACACCTTC. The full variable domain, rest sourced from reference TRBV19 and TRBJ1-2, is DGGITQSPKYLFRKEGQNVTLSCEQNLNHDAMYWYRQDPGQGLRLIYYSQIVNDFQKGDIAEGYSVSREKKESFPLTVTSAQKNPTAFYLCASSIVVLRDGYTFGSGTRLTVV.

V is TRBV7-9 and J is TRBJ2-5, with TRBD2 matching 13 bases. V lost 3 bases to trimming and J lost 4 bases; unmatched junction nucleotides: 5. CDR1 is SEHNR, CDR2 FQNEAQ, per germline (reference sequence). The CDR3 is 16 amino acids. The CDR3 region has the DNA TGTGCCAGCAGCTTTTGGGGACTAGCGGGACCAGAGACCCAGTACTTC. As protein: CASSFWGLAGPETQYF. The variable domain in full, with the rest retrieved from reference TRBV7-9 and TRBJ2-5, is DTGVSQNPRHKITKRGQNVTFRCDPISEHNRLYWYRQTLGQGPEFLTYFQNEAQLEKSRLLSDRFSAERPKGSFSTLEIQRTEQGDSAMYLCASSFWGLAGPETQYFGPGTRLLVL.

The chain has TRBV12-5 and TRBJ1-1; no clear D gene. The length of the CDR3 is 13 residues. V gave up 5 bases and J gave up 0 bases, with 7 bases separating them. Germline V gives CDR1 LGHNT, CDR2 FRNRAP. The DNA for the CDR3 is TGTGCTAGTGGTGTCAGAATGAACACTGAAGCTTTCTTT. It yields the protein CASGVRMNTEAFF. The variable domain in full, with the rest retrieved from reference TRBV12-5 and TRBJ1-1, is DARVTQTPRHKVTEMGQEVTMRCQPILGHNTVFWYRQTMMQGLELLAYFRNRAPLDDSGMPKDRFSAEMPDATLATLKIQPSEPRDSAVYFCASGVRMNTEAFFGQGTRLTVV.

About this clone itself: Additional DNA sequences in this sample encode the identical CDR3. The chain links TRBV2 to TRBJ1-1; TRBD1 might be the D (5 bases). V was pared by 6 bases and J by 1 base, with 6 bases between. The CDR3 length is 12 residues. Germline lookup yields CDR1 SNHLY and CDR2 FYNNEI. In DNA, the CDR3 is TGTGCCAGCAGCCAGGGGAACACTGAAGCTTTCTTT. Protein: CASSQGNTEAFF.

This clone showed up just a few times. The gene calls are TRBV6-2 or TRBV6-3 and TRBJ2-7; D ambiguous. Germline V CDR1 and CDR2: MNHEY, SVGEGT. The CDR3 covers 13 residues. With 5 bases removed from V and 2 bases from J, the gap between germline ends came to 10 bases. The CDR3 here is CASSGPSAYEQYF. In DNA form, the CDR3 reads TGTGCCAGCAGTGGCCCCAGCGCCTACGAGCAGTACTTC.

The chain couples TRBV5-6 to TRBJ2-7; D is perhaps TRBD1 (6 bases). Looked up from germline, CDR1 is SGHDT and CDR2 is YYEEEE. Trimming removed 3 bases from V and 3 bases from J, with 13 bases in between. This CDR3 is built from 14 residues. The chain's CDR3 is CASSWAGTHYEQYF. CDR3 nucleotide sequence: TGTGCCAGCAGCTGGGCCGGGACACACTACGAGCAGTACTTC.

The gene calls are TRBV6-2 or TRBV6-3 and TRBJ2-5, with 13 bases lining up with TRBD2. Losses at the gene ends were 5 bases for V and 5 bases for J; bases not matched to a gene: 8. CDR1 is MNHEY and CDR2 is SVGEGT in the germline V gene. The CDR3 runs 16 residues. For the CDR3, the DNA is TGTGCCAGCAGTAGAGGGACTAGCGGGATGTACGAGACCCAGTACTTC. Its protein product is CASSRGTSGMYETQYF.

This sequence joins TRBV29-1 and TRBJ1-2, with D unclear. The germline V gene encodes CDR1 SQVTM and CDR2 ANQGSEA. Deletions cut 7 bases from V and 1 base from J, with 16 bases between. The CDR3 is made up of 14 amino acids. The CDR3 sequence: CSGLREQDNYGYTF. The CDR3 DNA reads TGCAGCGGATTACGGGAACAAGATAACTATGGCTACACCTTC.

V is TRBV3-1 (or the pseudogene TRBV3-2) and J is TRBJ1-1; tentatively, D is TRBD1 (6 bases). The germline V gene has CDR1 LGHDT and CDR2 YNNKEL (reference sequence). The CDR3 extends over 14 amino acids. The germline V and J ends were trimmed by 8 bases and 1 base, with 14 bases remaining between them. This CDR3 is CASSPPGQNTEAFF. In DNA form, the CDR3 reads TGTGCCAGCTCCCCGCCGGGACAGAACACTGAAGCTTTCTTT.

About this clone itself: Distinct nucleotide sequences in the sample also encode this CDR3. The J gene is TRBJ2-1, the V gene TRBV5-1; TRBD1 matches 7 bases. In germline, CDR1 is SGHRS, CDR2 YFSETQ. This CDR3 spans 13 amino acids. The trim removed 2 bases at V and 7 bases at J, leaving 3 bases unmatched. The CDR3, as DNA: TGCGCCAGCAGCTTTACAGGGGATAATGAGCAGTTCTTC. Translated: CASSFTGDNEQFF.

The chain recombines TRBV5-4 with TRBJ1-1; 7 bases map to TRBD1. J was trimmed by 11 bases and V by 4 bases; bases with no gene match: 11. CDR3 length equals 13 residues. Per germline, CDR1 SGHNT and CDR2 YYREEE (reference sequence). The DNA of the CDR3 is TGTGCCAGCAGCACAGACAGGGTTCCGGACGCTTTCTTT. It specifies CASSTDRVPDAFF.

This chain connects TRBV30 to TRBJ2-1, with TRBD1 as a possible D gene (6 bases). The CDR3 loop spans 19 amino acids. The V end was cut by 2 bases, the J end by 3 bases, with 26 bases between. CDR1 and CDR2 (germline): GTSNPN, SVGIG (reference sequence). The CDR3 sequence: CAWSRPGTTRGAIYNEQFF. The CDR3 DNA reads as TGTGCCTGGAGTAGACCGGGGACAACCCGTGGGGCAATCTACAATGAGCAGTTCTTC.

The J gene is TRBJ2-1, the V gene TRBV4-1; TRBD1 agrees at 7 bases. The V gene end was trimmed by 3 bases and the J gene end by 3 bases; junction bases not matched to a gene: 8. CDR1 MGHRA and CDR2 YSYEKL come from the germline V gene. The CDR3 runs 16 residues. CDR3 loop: CASSQTGTVNYNEQFF. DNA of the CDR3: TGCGCCAGCAGCCAGACCGGGACAGTTAACTACAATGAGCAGTTCTTC.

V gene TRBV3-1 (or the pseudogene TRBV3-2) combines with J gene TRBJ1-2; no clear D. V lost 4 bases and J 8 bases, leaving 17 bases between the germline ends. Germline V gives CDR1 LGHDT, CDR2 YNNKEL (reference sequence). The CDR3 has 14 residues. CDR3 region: CASSPDRTSEGYTF. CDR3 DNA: TGTGCCAGCAGCCCGGATCGAACTTCGGAGGGCTACACCTTC.